This T cell receptor (beta chain) comes out of a study of blood T cell repertoires in COVID-19. Turning to the study itself: The United States, Italy and Spain provided the acute and convalescent COVID-19 samples. From T cells, B-cell-depleted T cells, or PBMCs came the material, which was cDNA or gDNA.

The CDR3 totals 14 residues. The germline gives CDR1 LNHDA, CDR2 SQIVND (reference sequence). V was shortened by 3 bases and J by 4 bases, with 12 bases between the two germline ends. The authors' processing: Counts of nucleated cells, estimated from reference gene primer amplification, were obtained. Only in-frame clones appear in the TCRdb table, and some are missing; sequencing was by immunoSEQ multiplex PCR. The DNA was the basis for D and trimming; V, J and clone size are from that table. The sample carries over 200,000 clones, 90% to 95% recorded once. V usage is TRBV19 and J usage is TRBJ2-5; maybe TRBD2 (7 bases). Input material: peripheral blood. The sequence was obtained from a man aged 30 to 45 with acute or convalescent COVID-19. This CDR3 is CASSIMGGRETQYF. CDR3 DNA: TGTGCCAGTAGTATTATGGGGGGGCGAGAGACCCAGTACTTC.